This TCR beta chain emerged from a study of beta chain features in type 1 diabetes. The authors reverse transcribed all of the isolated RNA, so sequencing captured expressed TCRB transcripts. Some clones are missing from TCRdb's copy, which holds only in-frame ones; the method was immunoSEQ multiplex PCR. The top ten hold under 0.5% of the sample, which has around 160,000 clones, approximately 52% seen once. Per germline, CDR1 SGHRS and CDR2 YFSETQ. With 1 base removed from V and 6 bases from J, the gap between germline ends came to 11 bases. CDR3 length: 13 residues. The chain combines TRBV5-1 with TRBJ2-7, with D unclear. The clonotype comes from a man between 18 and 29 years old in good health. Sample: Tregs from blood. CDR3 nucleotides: TGCGCCAGCAGCTTGTCTGACTCGTCCGAGCAGTACTTC. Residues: CASSLSDSSEQYF. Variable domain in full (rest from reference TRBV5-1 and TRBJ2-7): KAGVTQTPRYLIKTRGQQVTLSCSPISGHRSVSWYQQTPGQGLQFLFEYFSETQRNKGNFPGRFSGRQFSNSRSEMNVSTLELGDSALYLCASSLSDSSEQYFGPGTRLTVT.